A selection of T cell receptor beta chains follows, all from one sample in a study of OX40 agonist ivuxolimab in advanced cancers. Sequenced by immunoSEQ multiplex PCR; TCRdb stores in-frame clones only, minus some. The sample lists roughly 10,000 clones, 88% occurring once. Here the sequenced sample was CD4+ or CD8+ T cells sorted from blood, taken in a trial of the OX40 agonist ivuxolimab. The receptors come from an adult with an advanced solid tumor such as melanoma, head and neck, liver or kidney cancer. CDR3s include the opening cysteine and the closing phenylalanine or tryptophan. D genes are given only for firm matches. Only part of the rows carry a size: once, few, many, or a class if the clone is expanded.

d_call clone_size j_call v_call cdr3_length cdr3_nt cdr3_aa
TRBD1 once TRBJ2-7 TRBV4-1 15 TGCGCCAGCAGCCAAGCGCGACAGGGTGGGTCCGAGCAGTACTTC CASSQARQGGSEQYF
. . TRBJ1-1 TRBV27 14 TGTGCCAGCAGGCTTTGGGGAATGAACACTGAAGCTTTCTTT CASRLWGMNTEAFF
. once TRBJ2-1 TRBV11-2 12 TGTGCCAGCAGCTTAGGGGTCAATGAGCAGTTCTTC CASSLGVNEQFF
. . TRBJ1-2 TRBV7-9 14 TGTGCCAGCAGCTTAAGCGCAGCGAGGGATGGCTACACCTTC CASSLSAARDGYTF
TRBD2 . TRBJ2-5 TRBV4-2 18 TGTGCCAGCAGCCAAGATTTGATGGTAGCGGGGGATCAAGAGACCCAGTACTTC CASSQDLMVAGDQETQYF
. once TRBJ1-1 TRBV15 11 TGTGCCACCAGGAGGGACACTGAAGCTTTCTTT CATRRDTEAFF
TRBD1 . TRBJ2-7 TRBV7-9 15 TGTGCCAGCAGCCCCCGGACAGGGGAGTCCTACGAGCAGTACTTC CASSPRTGESYEQYF
. . TRBJ2-7 TRBV6-6 13 TGTGCCAGCAGTTCCGACGGCCCTGACGAGCAGTACTTC CASSSDGPDEQYF
TRBD1 . TRBJ1-1 TRBV28 16 TGTGCCAGCAGCTTTTTCGACAGGGGGGAAAACACTGAAGCTTTCTTT CASSFFDRGENTEAFF
. . TRBJ1-2 TRBV11-1 15 TGTGCCAGCAGCTCCATTTCGACAGACCCCTATGGCTACACCTTC CASSSISTDPYGYTF
. . TRBJ1-2 TRBV11-2 16 TGTGCCAGCAGCTTAGATAGGGCAGCAGCTAACTATGGCTACACCTTC CASSLDRAAANYGYTF
. . TRBJ1-3 TRBV5-6 15 TGTGCCAGCAGCGGGAGGGTTTCCTCTGGAAACACCATATATTTT CASSGRVSSGNTIYF
. . TRBJ1-1 TRBV2 15 TGTGCCAGCAGCCCCACGGACCCTCGGAGGACTGAAGCTTTCTTT CASSPTDPRRTEAFF
. . TRBJ1-4 TRBV29-1 13 TGCAGCGTTGCCGAGAATCCGAATGAAAAACTGTTTTTT CSVAENPNEKLFF
. . TRBJ2-7 TRBV6-1 14 TGTGCCAGCAGTGAAGACTTCGGAACCTACGAGCAGTACTTC CASSEDFGTYEQYF
. few TRBJ1-6 TRBV5-8 14 TGTGCCAGCATCAACCCCATGTCGGAGAGGGTCATCCACTTT CASINPMSERVIHF
. . TRBJ1-2 TRBV9 15 TGTGCCAGCAGCTCGTATCAAAGGCGCCACGGGGGCTACACCTTC CASSSYQRRHGGYTF
. . TRBJ2-7 TRBV6-6 15 TGTGCCAGCACCACTCCTAGCGTCCAACCCTACGAGCAGTACTTC CASTTPSVQPYEQYF
TRBD2 once TRBJ2-1 TRBV5-1 16 TGCGCCAGCAGCTTATATCCGAGCGGGGGGCACAATGAGCAGTTCTTC CASSLYPSGGHNEQFF
TRBD2 . TRBJ2-5 TRBV14 17 TGTGCCAGCAGCCAAGATTTTCGGGGGGGGTTACCAGAGACCCAGTACTTC CASSQDFRGGLPETQYF
. . TRBJ1-1 TRBV7-8 13 TGTGCCAGCAGCTTGGCAAAAGGCACTGAAGCTTTCTTT CASSLAKGTEAFF
TRBD1 . TRBJ2-7 TRBV27 13 TGTGCCAGCAGTTCCGGGACAGGGGACGAGCAGTACTTC CASSSGTGDEQYF
. . TRBJ1-1 TRBV5-6 13 TGTGCCAGCAGCTTAGGGGGTTGGCCTGAAGCTTTCTTT CASSLGGWPEAFF
. . TRBJ1-5 TRBV4-1 14 TGCGCCAGCAGCCAATTGGACGGAAATCAGCCCCAGCATTTT CASSQLDGNQPQHF
. . TRBJ1-1 TRBV6-5 15 TGTGCCAGCAGTTACTCCACAGCGGGAGACCCGGAAGCTTTCTTT CASSYSTAGDPEAFF
. . TRBJ2-3 TRBV4-1 15 TGCGCCAGCAGCCAAGAATCTAGCAGCACAGATACGCAGTATTTT CASSQESSSTDTQYF
TRBD1 . TRBJ1-4 TRBV5-5 14 TGTGCCAGCAGCCGGACAGGGGGAGATGAAAAACTGTTTTTT CASSRTGGDEKLFF
. . TRBJ2-1 TRBV6-1 16 TGTGCCAGCAGTGAGGATAGCGTAAGCTCCTACAATGAGCAGTTCTTC CASSEDSVSSYNEQFF
. . TRBJ1-1 TRBV5-1 14 TGCGCCAGCAGCTTACCGGTAGGGGACACTGAAGCTTTCTTT CASSLPVGDTEAFF
. . TRBJ2-1 TRBV11-2 16 TGTGCCAGCAGCCGTTGGTGGGACGGCGTCGACAATGAGCAGTTCTTC CASSRWWDGVDNEQFF
. . TRBJ2-7 TRBV11-1 11 TGTGCCAGCAGTAGGACCTACGAGCAGTACTTC CASSRTYEQYF
TRBD1 . TRBJ2-7 TRBV6-5 14 TGTGCCAGCAGTTACTCGGGACAGTCCTACGAGCAGTACTTC CASSYSGQSYEQYF
. . TRBJ1-1 TRBV4-2 12 TGTGCCAGCAGCCAGGGGCGCACTGAAGCTTTCTTT CASSQGRTEAFF